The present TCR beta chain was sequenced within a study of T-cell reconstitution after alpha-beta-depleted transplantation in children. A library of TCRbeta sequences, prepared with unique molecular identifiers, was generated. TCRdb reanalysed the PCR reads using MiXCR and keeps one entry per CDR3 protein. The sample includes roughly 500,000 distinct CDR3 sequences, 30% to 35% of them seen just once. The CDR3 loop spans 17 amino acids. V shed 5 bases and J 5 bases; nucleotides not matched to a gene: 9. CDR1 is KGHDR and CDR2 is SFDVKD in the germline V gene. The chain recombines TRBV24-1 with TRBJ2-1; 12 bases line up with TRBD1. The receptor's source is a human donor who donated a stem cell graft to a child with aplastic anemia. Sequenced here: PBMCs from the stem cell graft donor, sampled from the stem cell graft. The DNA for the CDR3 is TGTGCCACCAGTGTTCCGCCGGGACAGGGGGCCAACAATGAGCAGTTCTTC. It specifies CATSVPPGQGANNEQFF.